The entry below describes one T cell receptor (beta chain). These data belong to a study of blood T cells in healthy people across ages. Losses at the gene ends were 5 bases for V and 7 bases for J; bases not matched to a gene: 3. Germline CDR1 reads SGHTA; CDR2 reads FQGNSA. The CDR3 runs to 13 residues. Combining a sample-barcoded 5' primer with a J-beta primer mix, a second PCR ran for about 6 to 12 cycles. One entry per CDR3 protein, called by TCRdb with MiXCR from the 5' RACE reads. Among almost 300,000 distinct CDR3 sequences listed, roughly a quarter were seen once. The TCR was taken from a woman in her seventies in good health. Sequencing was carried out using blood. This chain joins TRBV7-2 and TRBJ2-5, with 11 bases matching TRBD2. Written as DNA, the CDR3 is TGTGCCAGCAGCCCTCTAGCGGGAGGGACCCAGTACTTC. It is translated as CASSPLAGGTQYF.